This TCR beta chain was captured in a study of blood T cells in healthy people across ages. The authors ran a second PCR of 7 to 11 cycles using a sample-barcoded 5' primer and a J-beta primer mix. MiXCR, applied by TCRdb to the 5' RACE reads, yields one record per CDR3 protein. This table has hundreds of thousands of distinct CDR3 sequences, about 30% appearing once. The V segment lost 5 bases and the J segment 12 bases; nucleotides outside the gene matches: 14. The CDR3 totals 17 residues. Germline CDR1 is SGHTA and CDR2 is FQGNSA. The sequence was obtained from an elderly woman in good health. Sequences were obtained from blood. The gene calls are TRBV7-2 and TRBJ2-1; 15 positions agree with TRBD2. In DNA form, the CDR3 reads TGTGCCAGCAGCGTAGAGGGGGGACTAGCGGGAGGTCAACGGCAGTTCTTC. Translation: CASSVEGGLAGGQRQFF.